A single sample gave rise to the 21 T cell receptor beta chains below, sequenced in a study of follicular helper T cells after annual influenza vaccination. TCRdb keeps only in-frame clones here, not all; method: immunoSEQ multiplex PCR. In the table there are 9,500 to 15,000 clones, over 70% of which are singletons. The time point is: 2015-2016 season, pre-vaccination. The sample consisted of CXCR5+ CD38- circulating T follicular helper cells from blood, taken on the day of influenza vaccination. The sample's subset: circulating Tfh, non-naive CD4+CXCR5+PD-1+ (ICOS+CD38+ or ICOS-CD38-). The receptors were sampled from an adult who received the influenza vaccine.

The chain links TRBV28 to TRBJ2-7; D ambiguous. V lost 6 bases and J 2 bases, leaving 11 bases between the germline ends. CDR1 and CDR2 (germline): MDHEN, SYDVKM. The CDR3 totals 13 residues. The CDR3 is CASRTANAYEQYF. Written as DNA, the CDR3 is TGTGCCAGCAGAACCGCCAACGCCTACGAGCAGTACTTC.

Turning to this clone: Other DNA sequences in the same sample also yield this CDR3. This chain links TRBV29-1 with TRBJ1-1; D might be TRBD1 (5 bases). The germline gives CDR1 SQVTM, CDR2 ANQGSEA. The V gene lost 5 bases and the J gene lost 1 base, with 20 bases spanning the gap. The CDR3 contains 16 residues. CDR3 sequence: CSVLGSTHGGNTEAFF. As DNA, the CDR3 is TGCAGCGTTTTGGGCTCCACTCATGGGGGGAACACTGAAGCTTTCTTT.

The chain couples TRBV6-1 to TRBJ2-1; 7 positions agree with TRBD2. Per the germline V gene, CDR1 is MNHNS and CDR2 is SASEGT. The ends lost 2 bases at V and 13 bases at J; junction bases unmatched: 11. The CDR3 runs to 14 residues. CDR3 amino acids: CASSERGGRAYQFF. In DNA form, the CDR3 reads TGTGCCAGCAGTGAAAGGGGAGGGAGGGCCTATCAGTTCTTC.

The chain employs TRBV7-9 and TRBJ2-3; TRBD2 matches at 9 bases. The CDR3 spans 14 residues. Germline loops: CDR1 SEHNR, CDR2 FQNEAQ (reference sequence). Trimming at V came to 1 base and at J to 11 bases, leaving 7 bases not matched to a gene. The CDR3 sequence is CASSLGVAGDGQYF. The CDR3 nucleotides read TGTGCCAGCAGCTTAGGGGTAGCGGGGGATGGGCAGTATTTT.

This clone was seen a handful of times. The chain uses TRBV6-5 and TRBJ1-2; 7 nucleotides agree with TRBD1. V was clipped by 6 bases and J by 8 bases; unmatched bases: 9. The CDR3 covers 13 residues. Per the germline V gene, CDR1 is MNHEY and CDR2 is SVGAGI. CDR3 protein: CASRLTGESGYTF. In DNA form, the CDR3 reads TGTGCCAGCAGACTCACAGGGGAGAGCGGCTACACCTTC.

The V and J genes are TRBV19 and TRBJ1-5; 11 bases are a match to TRBD1. V shed 4 bases and J 7 bases; nucleotides not matched to a gene: 6. The CDR3 extends over 15 amino acids. CDR1 LNHDA and CDR2 SQIVND come from the germline V gene (reference sequence). The CDR3 loop reads CASSSGTGGFQPQHF. Written as DNA, the CDR3 is TGTGCCAGTAGTAGTGGGACAGGGGGGTTCCAGCCCCAGCATTTT.

This chain links TRBV5-6 with TRBJ1-1; possible D gene TRBD1, 6 bases. Germline CDR1 reads SGHDT; CDR2 reads YYEEEE. V shed 2 bases and J shed 5 bases, with 16 bases lying between them. The CDR3 is 15 residues long. The CDR3 is CASSFRTAVGTEAFF. For the CDR3, the DNA is TGTGCCAGCAGCTTTCGGACAGCAGTGGGTACTGAAGCTTTCTTT.

This chain links TRBV19 with TRBJ1-6; TRBD1 is a possible D gene (5 bases). The CDR3 spans 13 residues. Trimming removed 3 bases from V and 14 bases from J, with 14 bases in between. The germline gives CDR1 LNHDA, CDR2 SQIVND (reference sequence). CDR3 loop: CASSMGLQFSLHF. The CDR3 DNA reads TGTGCCAGTAGTATGGGACTCCAGTTCTCCCTCCACTTT.

The rearrangement links TRBV2 to TRBJ1-4; 9 nucleotides agree with TRBD1. The germline V gene has CDR1 SNHLY and CDR2 FYNNEI. V was pared by 7 bases and J by 5 bases, with 8 bases of the junction left unmatched. The CDR3 consists of 15 residues. CDR3 nucleotides: TGTGCCAGCATGGGACAGGGACTATCGAATGAAAAACTGTTTTTT. Translated, it gives CASMGQGLSNEKLFF.

This clone has just a few counts. The chain links TRBV14 to TRBJ1-2, with D perhaps TRBD1 (5 bases). This CDR3 contains 14 residues. In germline, CDR1 is SGHDN, CDR2 FVKESK. Between the trimmed V and J ends, which lost 0 bases and 9 bases, there was a span of 14 bases. The chain's CDR3 is CASSQEWGGESYTF. The CDR3 coding sequence is TGTGCCAGCAGCCAAGAGTGGGGAGGGGAGAGCTACACCTTC. The full variable domain, rest sourced from reference TRBV14 and TRBJ1-2, is EAGVTQFPSHSVIEKGQTVTLRCDPISGHDNLYWYRRVMGKEIKFLLHFVKESKQDESGMPNNRFLAERTGGTYSTLKVQPAELEDSGVYFCASSQEWGGESYTFGSGTRLTVV.

The chain carries TRBV28 and TRBJ1-1, with no clear D. CDR3 length: 13 residues. Trimming took off 10 bases at V and 0 bases at J, with 12 bases between the two ends. In germline, CDR1 is MDHEN, CDR2 SYDVKM. The CDR3 region has the DNA TGTGCCATCGTCCCCACACTGAACACTGAAGCTTTCTTT. This codes for CAIVPTLNTEAFF.

The rearrangement joins TRBV27 to TRBJ1-2; D uncertain. V lost 8 bases and J lost 0, with 13 bases in between. This CDR3 has 14 residues. Germline-derived CDR1 and CDR2 are MNHEY and SMNVEV (reference sequence). The CDR3 sequence: CASSNSGPNYGYTF. CDR3 nucleotides: TGTGCCAGCTCCAACTCCGGACCTAACTATGGCTACACCTTC.

V gene TRBV5-6 combines with J gene TRBJ2-7, with D hard to call. CDR1 and CDR2 from the germline V gene are SGHDT and YYEEEE. V lost 3 bases, J lost 7 bases, and 8 bases lay in between. The CDR3 extends over 11 amino acids. CDR3 in amino acids: CASSSLEEQYF. The CDR3 region has the DNA TGTGCCAGCAGCTCCTTAGAAGAGCAGTACTTC.

The chain combines TRBV7-2 with TRBJ1-1; no clear D. The germline gives CDR1 SGHTA, CDR2 FQGNSA. The CDR3 is 12 residues long. Deletions cut 6 bases from V and 6 bases from J, with 11 bases between. The CDR3 sequence is CASSWSGAEAFF. CDR3 nucleotides: TGTGCCAGCAGTTGGTCCGGGGCTGAAGCTTTCTTT. Together with reference TRBV7-2 and TRBJ1-1, the CDR3 gives the full variable domain: GAGVSQSPSNKVTEKGKDVELRCDPISGHTALYWYRQSLGQGLEFLIYFQGNSAPDKSGLPSDRFSAERTGGSVSTLTIQRTQQEDSAVYLCASSWSGAEAFFGQGTRLTVV.

The gene calls are TRBV21-1 and TRBJ2-3; TRBD2, the D gene given by the table, was not confirmed from the DNA. TRBV21-1 is deemed a pseudogene. The CDR3 sequence is 20 residues long. The CDR3 spells CASSKLGLAGGYYSTDTQYF. CDR3 in DNA: TGTGCCAGCAGCAAATTGGGACTAGCGGGGGGGTATTATAGCACAGATACGCAGTATTTT.

The chain links TRBV6-1 to TRBJ1-4; TRBD1 matches at 8 bases. J was trimmed by 7 bases and V by 4 bases; bases with no gene match: 5. Germline V lookup: CDR1 MNHNS, CDR2 SASEGT. The CDR3 contains 14 residues. In nucleotides, the CDR3 is TGTGCCAGCAGTGCAGACAGGGGAAGTGAAAAACTGTTTTTT. It translates to CASSADRGSEKLFF.

There are a few counts of this clone. V is TRBV5-1 and J is TRBJ1-1; D gene ambiguous. V was pared by 1 base and J by 5 bases, with 12 bases between. The CDR3 has 14 residues. Germline assignment: CDR1 SGHRS and CDR2 YFSETQ. In nucleotides, the CDR3 is TGCGCCAGCAGCTTGCGCGGGGAAGGGACTGAAGCTTTCTTT. Its translation is CASSLRGEGTEAFF. Full variable domain (remainder filled in from reference TRBV5-1 and TRBJ1-1): KAGVTQTPRYLIKTRGQQVTLSCSPISGHRSVSWYQQTPGQGLQFLFEYFSETQRNKGNFPGRFSGRQFSNSRSEMNVSTLELGDSALYLCASSLRGEGTEAFFGQGTRLTVV.

This clone was picked up a small number of times. This chain links TRBV28 with TRBJ1-5; no firm D call. Trimming took 3 bases from V and 9 from J, leaving 15 bases between them. CDR1 is MDHEN, CDR2 SYDVKM, per germline. The CDR3 spans 14 residues. In DNA, the CDR3 is TGTGCCAGCAGTTTTCGTTGGACGAGTCGGCCCCAGCATTTT. This sequence encodes CASSFRWTSRPQHF.

The rearrangement links TRBV6-5 to TRBJ1-6, with 7 positions matching TRBD1. Germline CDR1 and CDR2: MNHEY and SVGAGI. The J segment lost 8 bases and the V segment lost 4 bases, leaving 2 bases of the junction unmatched. The CDR3 runs 13 residues. The CDR3 reads CASSWDRDSPLHF. DNA for the CDR3: TGTGCCAGCAGTTGGGACAGAGATTCACCCCTCCACTTT.

This clone showed up just once. The V gene is TRBV7-3, the J gene TRBJ1-1; D may be TRBD1 (5 bases). Trimming cost V 3 bases and J 2 bases, with 7 bases left between them. Germline loops: CDR1 SGHTA, CDR2 FQGTGA. CDR3 length equals 13 residues. The CDR3 here is CASSLTDNTEAFF. In DNA form, the CDR3 reads TGTGCCAGCAGCTTGACAGACAACACTGAAGCTTTCTTT.

The rearrangement links TRBV18 to TRBJ2-5, with 8 bases fitting TRBD1. CDR3 length: 15 residues. The trim removed 5 bases at V and 1 base at J, leaving 6 bases unmatched. The germline V gene has CDR1 KGHSH and CDR2 LQKENI. CDR3 nucleotide sequence: TGTGCCAGCTCAACTAATACAGGGGGCCAAGAGACCCAGTACTTC. Amino acids: CASSTNTGGQETQYF.